This T cell receptor (beta chain) derives from a study of T cell responses to AZD1222 COVID-19 vaccine. V lost 7 bases to trimming and J lost 6 bases, with 23 bases between them. The CDR3 extends over 15 amino acids. The V gene's germline CDR1 is SGHDT and CDR2 YYEEEE. Notes on the study in general: Only 5 or 6 people who got AZD1222 tested seropositive at baseline. Spike was spanned by vaccine-associated CD4 TCRs, which were dominant at 160-218 and 743-854. Nearly half of the spike-specific TCRs reportedly recognize variant regions that carry no mutations. Females made up more of the donors, who were largely white British, and clonal diversity may have come out too low.

About this clone: Antigen: not known.

This table comes from immunoSEQ multiplex PCR, and its TCRdb copy is limited to in-frame clones, with some not included. The sample shows about 140,000 clones, roughly 89% of them seen only once. The J gene is TRBJ2-7, the V gene TRBV5-6; D tentatively reads TRBD1 or TRBD2 (7 bases each). This receptor was obtained from an adult in good health. This sample comprised peripheral blood, obtained on day 0 of AZD1222 vaccination. The chain's CDR3 is CASSLVLPRGGEQYF. DNA for the CDR3: TGTGCCAGCTCCCTGGTCCTTCCCAGGGGGGGCGAGCAGTACTTC. Together with reference TRBV5-6 and TRBJ2-7, the CDR3 gives the full variable domain: DAGVTQSPTHLIKTRGQQVTLRCSPKSGHDTVSWYQQALGQGPQFIFQYYEEEERQRGNFPDRFSGHQFPNYSSELNVNALLLGDSALYLCASSLVLPRGGEQYFGPGTRLTVT.